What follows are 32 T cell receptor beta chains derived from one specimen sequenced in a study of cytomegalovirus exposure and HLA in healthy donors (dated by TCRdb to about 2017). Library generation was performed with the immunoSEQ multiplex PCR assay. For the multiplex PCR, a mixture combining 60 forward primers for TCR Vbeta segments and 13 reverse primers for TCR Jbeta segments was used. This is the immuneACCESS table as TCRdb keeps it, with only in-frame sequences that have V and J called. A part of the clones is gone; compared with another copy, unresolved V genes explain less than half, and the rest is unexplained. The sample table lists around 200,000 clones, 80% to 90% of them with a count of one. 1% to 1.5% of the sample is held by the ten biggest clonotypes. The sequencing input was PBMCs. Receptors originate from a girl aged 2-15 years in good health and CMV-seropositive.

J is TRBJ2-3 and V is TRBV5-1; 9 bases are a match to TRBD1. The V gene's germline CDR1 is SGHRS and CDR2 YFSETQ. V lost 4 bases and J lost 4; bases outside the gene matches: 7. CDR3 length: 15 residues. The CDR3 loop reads CASSQTGGRADTQYF. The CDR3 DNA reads TGCGCCAGCAGCCAAACAGGGGGCCGTGCAGATACGCAGTATTTT.

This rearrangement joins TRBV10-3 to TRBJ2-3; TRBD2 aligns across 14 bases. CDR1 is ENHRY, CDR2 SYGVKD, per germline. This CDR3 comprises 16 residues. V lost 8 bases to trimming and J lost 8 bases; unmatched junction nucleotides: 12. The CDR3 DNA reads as TGTGCCATCGGGGGAGGACTAGCGGGAGGAGGGCGTACGCAGTATTTT. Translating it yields CAIGGGLAGGGRTQYF.

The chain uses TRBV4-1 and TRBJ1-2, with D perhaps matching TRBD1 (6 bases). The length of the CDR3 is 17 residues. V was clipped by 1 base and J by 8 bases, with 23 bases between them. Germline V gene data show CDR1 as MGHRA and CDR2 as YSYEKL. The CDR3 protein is CASSQGGGRTREGGYTF. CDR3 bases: TGCGCCAGCAGCCAAGGTGGGGGGCGAACAAGGGAGGGGGGCTACACCTTC.

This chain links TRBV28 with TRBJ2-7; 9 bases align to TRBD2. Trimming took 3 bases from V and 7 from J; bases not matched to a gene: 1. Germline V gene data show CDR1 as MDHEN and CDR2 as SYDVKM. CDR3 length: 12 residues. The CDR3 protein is CASSFTSGEQYF. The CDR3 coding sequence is TGTGCCAGCAGTTTTACTAGCGGGGAGCAGTACTTC. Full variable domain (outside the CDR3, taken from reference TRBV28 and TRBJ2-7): DVKVTQSSRYLVKRTGEKVFLECVQDMDHENMFWYRQDPGLGLRLIYFSYDVKMKEKGDIPEGYSVSREKKERFSLILESASTNQTSMYLCASSFTSGEQYFGPGTRLTVT.

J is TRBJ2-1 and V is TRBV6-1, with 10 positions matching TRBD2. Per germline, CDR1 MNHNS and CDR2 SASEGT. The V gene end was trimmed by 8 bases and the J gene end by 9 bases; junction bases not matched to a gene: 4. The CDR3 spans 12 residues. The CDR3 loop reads CASRRTSGEQFF. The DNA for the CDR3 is TGTGCCAGCCGTCGGACTAGCGGTGAGCAGTTCTTC.

The CDR3 sequence is CATRGPGGYGYTF. CDR3 bases: TGTGCCACCAGGGGGCCAGGGGGTTATGGCTACACCTTC. This chain joins TRBV6-5 and TRBJ1-2, with 8 bases lining up with TRBD1. Looked up from germline, CDR1 is MNHEY and CDR2 is SVGAGI. This CDR3 spans 13 amino acids. The V and J ends lost 10 bases and 5 bases, in that order; junction bases with no gene match: 9.

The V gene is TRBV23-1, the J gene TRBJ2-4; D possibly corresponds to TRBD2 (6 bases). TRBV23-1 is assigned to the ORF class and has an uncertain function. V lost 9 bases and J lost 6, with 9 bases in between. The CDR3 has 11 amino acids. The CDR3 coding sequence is TGCGCCAGGGGACTCCTAAACATTCAGTACTTC. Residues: CARGLLNIQYF.

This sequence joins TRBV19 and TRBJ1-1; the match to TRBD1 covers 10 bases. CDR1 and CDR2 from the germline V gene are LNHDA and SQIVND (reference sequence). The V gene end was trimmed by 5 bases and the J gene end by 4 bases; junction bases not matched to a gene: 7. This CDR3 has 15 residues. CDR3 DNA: TGTGCCAGTAGTCCCCGGGACAGGGGTGCCACTGAAGCTTTCTTT. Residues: CASSPRDRGATEAFF.

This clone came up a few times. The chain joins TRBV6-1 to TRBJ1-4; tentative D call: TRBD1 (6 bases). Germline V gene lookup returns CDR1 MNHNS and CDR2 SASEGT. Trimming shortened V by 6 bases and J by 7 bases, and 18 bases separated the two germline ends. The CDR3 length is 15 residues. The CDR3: CASSSYRVEGEKLFF. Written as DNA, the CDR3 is TGTGCCAGCAGCTCCTACAGGGTTGAAGGTGAAAAACTGTTTTTT.

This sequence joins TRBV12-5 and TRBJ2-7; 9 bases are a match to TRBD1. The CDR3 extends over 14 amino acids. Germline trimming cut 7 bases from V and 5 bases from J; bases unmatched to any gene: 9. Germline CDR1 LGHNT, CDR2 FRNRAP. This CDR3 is CASESDRGSHEQYF. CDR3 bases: TGTGCTAGTGAATCGGACAGGGGAAGCCACGAGCAGTACTTC. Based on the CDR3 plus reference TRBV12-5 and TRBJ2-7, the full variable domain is DARVTQTPRHKVTEMGQEVTMRCQPILGHNTVFWYRQTMMQGLELLAYFRNRAPLDDSGMPKDRFSAEMPDATLATLKIQPSEPRDSAVYFCASESDRGSHEQYFGPGTRLTVT.

CDR3 protein: CASTNSGQPQHF. The CDR3 DNA follows: TGTGCCAGCACCAATTCCGGGCAGCCCCAGCATTTT. The chain couples TRBV28 to TRBJ1-5, with unresolved D. Germline V gene sequence: CDR1 MDHEN, CDR2 SYDVKM. The CDR3 length is 12 residues. The V end was cut by 7 bases, the J end by 7 bases, with 11 bases between.

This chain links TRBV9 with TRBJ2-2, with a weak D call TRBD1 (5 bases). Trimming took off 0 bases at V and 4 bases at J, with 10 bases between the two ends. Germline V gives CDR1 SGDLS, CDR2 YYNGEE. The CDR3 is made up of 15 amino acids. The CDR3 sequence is CASSVGHRFTGELFF. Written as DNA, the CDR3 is TGTGCCAGCAGCGTAGGTCACAGGTTCACCGGGGAGCTGTTTTTT.

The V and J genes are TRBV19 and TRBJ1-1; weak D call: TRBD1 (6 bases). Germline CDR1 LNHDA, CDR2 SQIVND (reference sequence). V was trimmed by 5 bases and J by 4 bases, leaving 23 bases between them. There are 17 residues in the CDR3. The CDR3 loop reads CASSPGYQGMGATEAFF. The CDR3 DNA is TGTGCCAGTAGTCCTGGATATCAAGGGATGGGGGCCACTGAAGCTTTCTTT.

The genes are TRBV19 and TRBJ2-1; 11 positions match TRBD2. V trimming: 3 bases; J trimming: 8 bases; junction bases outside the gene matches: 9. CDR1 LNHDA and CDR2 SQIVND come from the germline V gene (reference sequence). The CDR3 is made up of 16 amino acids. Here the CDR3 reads CASSMLAGGFRDEQFF. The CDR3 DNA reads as TGTGCCAGTAGTATGTTAGCGGGAGGGTTCAGGGATGAGCAGTTCTTC.

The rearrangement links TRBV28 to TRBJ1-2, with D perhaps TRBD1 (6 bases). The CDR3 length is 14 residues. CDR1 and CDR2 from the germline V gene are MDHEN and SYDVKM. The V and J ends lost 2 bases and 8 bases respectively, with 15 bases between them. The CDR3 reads CASSLLSRGRGYTF. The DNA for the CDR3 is TGTGCCAGCAGTTTACTGTCCAGGGGACGCGGCTACACCTTC.

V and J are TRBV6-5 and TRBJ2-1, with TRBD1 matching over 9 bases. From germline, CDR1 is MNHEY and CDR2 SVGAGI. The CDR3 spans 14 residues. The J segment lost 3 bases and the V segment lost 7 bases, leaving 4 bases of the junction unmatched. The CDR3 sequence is CASKGDRDYNEQFF. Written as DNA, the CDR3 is TGTGCCAGCAAAGGGGACAGGGACTACAATGAGCAGTTCTTC.

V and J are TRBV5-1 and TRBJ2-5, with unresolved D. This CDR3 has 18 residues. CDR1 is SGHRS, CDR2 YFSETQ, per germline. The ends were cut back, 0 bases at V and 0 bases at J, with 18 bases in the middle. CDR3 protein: CASSLEWFGGSNQETQYF. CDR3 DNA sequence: TGCGCCAGCAGCTTGGAGTGGTTTGGCGGTAGCAACCAAGAGACCCAGTACTTC.

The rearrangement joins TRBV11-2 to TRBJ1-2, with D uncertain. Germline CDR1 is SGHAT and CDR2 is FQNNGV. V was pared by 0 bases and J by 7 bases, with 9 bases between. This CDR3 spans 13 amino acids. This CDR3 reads CASSLEVRGGYTF. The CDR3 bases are TGTGCCAGCAGCTTAGAAGTACGGGGTGGCTACACCTTC.

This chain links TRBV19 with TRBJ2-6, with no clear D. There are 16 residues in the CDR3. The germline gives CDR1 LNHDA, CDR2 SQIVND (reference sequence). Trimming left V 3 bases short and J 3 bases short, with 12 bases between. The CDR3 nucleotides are TGTGCCAGTAGTATTCCCGGGTTTGGTGGGGCCAACGTCCTGACTTTC. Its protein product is CASSIPGFGGANVLTF. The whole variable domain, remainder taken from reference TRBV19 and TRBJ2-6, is DGGITQSPKYLFRKEGQNVTLSCEQNLNHDAMYWYRQDPGQGLRLIYYSQIVNDFQKGDIAEGYSVSREKKESFPLTVTSAQKNPTAFYLCASSIPGFGGANVLTFGAGSRLTVL.

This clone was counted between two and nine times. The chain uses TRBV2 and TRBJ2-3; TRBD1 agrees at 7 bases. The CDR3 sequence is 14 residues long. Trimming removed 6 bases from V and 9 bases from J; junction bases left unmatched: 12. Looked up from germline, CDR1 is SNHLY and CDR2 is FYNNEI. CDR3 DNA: TGTGCCAGCAGCGGACTCCTCCAGGGGGTGACGCAGTATTTT. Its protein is CASSGLLQGVTQYF.

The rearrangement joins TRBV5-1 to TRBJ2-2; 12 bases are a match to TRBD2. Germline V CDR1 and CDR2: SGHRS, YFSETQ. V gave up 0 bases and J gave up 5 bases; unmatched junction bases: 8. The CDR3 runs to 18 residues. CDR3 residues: CASSLVPSGRARTGELFF. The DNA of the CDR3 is TGCGCCAGCAGCTTGGTTCCTAGCGGGAGGGCCAGGACCGGGGAGCTGTTTTTT. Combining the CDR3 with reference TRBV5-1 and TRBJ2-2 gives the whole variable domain KAGVTQTPRYLIKTRGQQVTLSCSPISGHRSVSWYQQTPGQGLQFLFEYFSETQRNKGNFPGRFSGRQFSNSRSEMNVSTLELGDSALYLCASSLVPSGRARTGELFFGEGSRLTVL.

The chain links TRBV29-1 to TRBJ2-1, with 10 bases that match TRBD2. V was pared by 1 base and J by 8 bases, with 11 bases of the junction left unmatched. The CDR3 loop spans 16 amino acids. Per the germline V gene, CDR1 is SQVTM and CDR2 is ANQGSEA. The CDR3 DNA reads TGCAGCGTTGAAGTTGAAAGCGGGAGGGGTGGATATGAGCAGTTCTTC. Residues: CSVEVESGRGGYEQFF.

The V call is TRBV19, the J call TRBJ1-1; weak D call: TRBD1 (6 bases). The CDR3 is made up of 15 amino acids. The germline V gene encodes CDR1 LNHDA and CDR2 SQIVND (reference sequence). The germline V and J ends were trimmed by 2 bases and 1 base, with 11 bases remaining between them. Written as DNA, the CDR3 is TGTGCCAGTAGTATAATAGGGGACACGAACACTGAAGCTTTCTTT. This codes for CASSIIGDTNTEAFF.

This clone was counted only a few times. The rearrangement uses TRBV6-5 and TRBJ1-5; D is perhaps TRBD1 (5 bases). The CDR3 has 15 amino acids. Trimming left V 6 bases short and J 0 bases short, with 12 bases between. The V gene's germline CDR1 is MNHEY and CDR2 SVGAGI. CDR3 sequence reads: CASSLGGYSNQPQHF. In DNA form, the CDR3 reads TGTGCCAGCAGCTTGGGGGGTTATAGCAATCAGCCCCAGCATTTT.

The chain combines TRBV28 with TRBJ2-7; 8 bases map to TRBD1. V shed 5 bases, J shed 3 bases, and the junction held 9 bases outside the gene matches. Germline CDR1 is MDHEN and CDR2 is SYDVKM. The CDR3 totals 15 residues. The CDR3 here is CASSHNRGNYYEQYF. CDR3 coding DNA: TGTGCCAGCAGTCATAACAGGGGGAACTACTACGAGCAGTACTTC.

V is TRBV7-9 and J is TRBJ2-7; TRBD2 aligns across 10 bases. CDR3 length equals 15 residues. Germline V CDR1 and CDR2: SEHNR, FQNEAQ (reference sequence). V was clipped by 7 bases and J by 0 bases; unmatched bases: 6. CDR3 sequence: CASIPSGSSSYEQYF. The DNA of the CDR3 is TGTGCCAGCATCCCTAGCGGGAGTTCCTCCTACGAGCAGTACTTC.

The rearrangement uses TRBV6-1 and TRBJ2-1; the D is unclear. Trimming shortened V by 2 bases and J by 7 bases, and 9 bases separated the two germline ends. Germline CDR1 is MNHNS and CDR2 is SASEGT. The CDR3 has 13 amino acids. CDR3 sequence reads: CASSEQVANEQFF. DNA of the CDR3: TGTGCCAGCAGTGAACAAGTGGCTAATGAGCAGTTCTTC.

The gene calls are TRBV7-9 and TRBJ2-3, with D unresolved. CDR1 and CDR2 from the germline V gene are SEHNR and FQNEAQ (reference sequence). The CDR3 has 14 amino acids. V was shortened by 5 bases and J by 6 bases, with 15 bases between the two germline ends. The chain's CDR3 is CASSPRRQRDTQYF. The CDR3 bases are TGTGCCAGCAGCCCGAGACGACAACGCGATACGCAGTATTTT. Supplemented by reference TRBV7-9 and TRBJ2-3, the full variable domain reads DTGVSQNPRHKITKRGQNVTFRCDPISEHNRLYWYRQTLGQGPEFLTYFQNEAQLEKSRLLSDRFSAERPKGSFSTLEIQRTEQGDSAMYLCASSPRRQRDTQYFGPGTRLTVL.

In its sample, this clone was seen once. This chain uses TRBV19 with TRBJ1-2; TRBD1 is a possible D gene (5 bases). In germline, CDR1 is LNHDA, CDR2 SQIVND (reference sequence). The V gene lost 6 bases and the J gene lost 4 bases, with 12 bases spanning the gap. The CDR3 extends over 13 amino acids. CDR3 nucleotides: TGTGCCAGTAGGGTGCGGGGCGGCTATGGCTACACCTTC. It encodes CASRVRGGYGYTF. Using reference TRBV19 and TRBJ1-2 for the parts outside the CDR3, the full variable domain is DGGITQSPKYLFRKEGQNVTLSCEQNLNHDAMYWYRQDPGQGLRLIYYSQIVNDFQKGDIAEGYSVSREKKESFPLTVTSAQKNPTAFYLCASRVRGGYGYTFGSGTRLTVV.

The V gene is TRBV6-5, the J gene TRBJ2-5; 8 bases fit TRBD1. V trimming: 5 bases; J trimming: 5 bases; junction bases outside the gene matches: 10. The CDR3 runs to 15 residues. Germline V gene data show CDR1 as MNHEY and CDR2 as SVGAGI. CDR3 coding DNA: TGTGCCAGCAGTCAACCCGGCAGGGGGCGGGAGACCCAGTACTTC. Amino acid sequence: CASSQPGRGRETQYF.

In nucleotides, the CDR3 is TGTGCCAGCAGTGGCCCCATGTACCAAGAGACCCAGTACTTC. Translation: CASSGPMYQETQYF. The chain employs TRBV28 and TRBJ2-5, with D uncertain. The germline CDR1 and CDR2 sequences are MDHEN and SYDVKM. Trimming took off 5 bases at V and 0 bases at J, with 10 bases between the two ends. The CDR3 extends over 14 amino acids.

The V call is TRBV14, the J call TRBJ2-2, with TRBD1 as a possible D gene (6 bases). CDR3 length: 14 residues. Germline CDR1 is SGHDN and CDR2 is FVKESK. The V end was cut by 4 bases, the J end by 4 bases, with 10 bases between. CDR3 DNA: TGTGCCAGCAGCCCAAACAGGGCCACCGGGGAGCTGTTTTTT. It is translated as CASSPNRATGELFF.